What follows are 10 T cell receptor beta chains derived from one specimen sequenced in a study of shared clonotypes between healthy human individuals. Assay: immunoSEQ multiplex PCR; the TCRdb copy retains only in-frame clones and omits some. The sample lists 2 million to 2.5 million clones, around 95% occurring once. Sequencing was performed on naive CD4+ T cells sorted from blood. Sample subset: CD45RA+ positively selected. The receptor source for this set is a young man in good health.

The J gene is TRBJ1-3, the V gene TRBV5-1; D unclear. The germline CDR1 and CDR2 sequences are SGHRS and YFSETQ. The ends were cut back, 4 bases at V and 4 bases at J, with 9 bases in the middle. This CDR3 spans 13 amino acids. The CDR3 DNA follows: TGCGCCAGCAGCCCCGCGTCCGGAAACACCATATATTTT. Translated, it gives CASSPASGNTIYF.

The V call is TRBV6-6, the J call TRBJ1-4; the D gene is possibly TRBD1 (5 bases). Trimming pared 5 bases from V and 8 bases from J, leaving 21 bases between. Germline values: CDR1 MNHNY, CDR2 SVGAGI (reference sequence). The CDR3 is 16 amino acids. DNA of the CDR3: TGTGCCAGCAGTCCCGAAAGGGGAGCGGTTCGGGAAAAACTGTTTTTT. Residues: CASSPERGAVREKLFF.

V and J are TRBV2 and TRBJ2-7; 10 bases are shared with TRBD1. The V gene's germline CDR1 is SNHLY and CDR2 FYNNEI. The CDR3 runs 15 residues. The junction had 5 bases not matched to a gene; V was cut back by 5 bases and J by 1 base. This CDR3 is CASSLDRGQSYEQYF. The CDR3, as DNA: TGTGCCAGCAGTCTAGACAGGGGGCAGTCCTACGAGCAGTACTTC.

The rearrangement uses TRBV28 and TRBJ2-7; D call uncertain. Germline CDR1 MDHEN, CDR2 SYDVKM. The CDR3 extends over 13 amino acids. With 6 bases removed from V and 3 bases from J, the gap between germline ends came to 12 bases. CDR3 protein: CASSLAGNYEQYF. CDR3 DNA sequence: TGTGCCAGCAGCCTGGCCGGTAACTACGAGCAGTACTTC.

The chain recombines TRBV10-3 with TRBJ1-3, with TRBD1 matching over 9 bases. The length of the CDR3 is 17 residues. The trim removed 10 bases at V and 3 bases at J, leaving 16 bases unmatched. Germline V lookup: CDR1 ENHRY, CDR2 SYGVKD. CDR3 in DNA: TGTGCCACGCGGGACAGGGAAATTGAGGTGTTTGGAAACACCATATATTTT. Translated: CATRDREIEVFGNTIYF.

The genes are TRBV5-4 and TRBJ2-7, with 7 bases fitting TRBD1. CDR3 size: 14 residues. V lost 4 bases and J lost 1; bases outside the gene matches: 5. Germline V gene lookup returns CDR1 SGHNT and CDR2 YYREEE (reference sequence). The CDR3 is CASSPGQFSYEQYF. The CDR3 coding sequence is TGTGCCAGCAGCCCGGGACAGTTTTCCTACGAGCAGTACTTC.

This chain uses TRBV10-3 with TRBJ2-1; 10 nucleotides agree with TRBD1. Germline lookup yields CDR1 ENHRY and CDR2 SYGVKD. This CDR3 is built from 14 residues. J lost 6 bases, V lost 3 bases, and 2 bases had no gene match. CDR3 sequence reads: CAISEGTGVNEQFF. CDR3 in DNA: TGTGCCATCAGTGAAGGGACAGGGGTCAATGAGCAGTTCTTC.

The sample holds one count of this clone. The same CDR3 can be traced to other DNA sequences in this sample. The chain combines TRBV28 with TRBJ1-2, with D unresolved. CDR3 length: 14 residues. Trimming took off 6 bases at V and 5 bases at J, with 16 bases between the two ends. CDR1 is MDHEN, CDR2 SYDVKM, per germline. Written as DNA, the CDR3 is TGTGCCAGCAGCTCGGCCCCTCAACGGTATGGCTACACCTTC. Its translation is CASSSAPQRYGYTF.

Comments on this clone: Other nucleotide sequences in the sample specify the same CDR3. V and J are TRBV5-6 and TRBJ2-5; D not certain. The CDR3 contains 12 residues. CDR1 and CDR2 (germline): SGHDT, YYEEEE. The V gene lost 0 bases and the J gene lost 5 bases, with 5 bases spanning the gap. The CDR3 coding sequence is TGTGCCAGCAGCTTGGGATCGGAGACCCAGTACTTC. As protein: CASSLGSETQYF.

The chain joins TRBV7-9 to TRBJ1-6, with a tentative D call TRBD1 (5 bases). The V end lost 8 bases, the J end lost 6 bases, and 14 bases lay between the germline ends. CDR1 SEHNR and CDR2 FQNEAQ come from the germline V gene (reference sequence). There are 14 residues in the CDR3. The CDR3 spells CASVGEHINSPLHF. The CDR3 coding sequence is TGTGCCAGCGTGGGGGAACATATTAATTCACCCCTCCACTTT.